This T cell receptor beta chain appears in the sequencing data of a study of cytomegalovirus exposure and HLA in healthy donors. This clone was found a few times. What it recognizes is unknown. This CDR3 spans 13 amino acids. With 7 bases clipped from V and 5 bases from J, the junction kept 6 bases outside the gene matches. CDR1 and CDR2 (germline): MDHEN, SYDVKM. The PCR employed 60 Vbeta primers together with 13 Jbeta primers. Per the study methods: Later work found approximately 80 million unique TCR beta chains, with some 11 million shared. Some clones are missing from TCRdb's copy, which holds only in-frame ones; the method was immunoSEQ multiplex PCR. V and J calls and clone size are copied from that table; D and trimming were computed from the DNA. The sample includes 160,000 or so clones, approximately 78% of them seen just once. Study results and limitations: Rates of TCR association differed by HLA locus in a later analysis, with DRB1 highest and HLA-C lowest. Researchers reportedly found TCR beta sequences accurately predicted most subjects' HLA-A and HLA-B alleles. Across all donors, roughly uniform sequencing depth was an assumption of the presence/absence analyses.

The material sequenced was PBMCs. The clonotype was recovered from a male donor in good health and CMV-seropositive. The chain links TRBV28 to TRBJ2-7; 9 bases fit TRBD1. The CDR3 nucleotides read TGTGCCAGCAAAACAGGGGGCTCGCACGAGCAGTACTTC. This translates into CASKTGGSHEQYF. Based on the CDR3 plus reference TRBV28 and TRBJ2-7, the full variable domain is DVKVTQSSRYLVKRTGEKVFLECVQDMDHENMFWYRQDPGLGLRLIYFSYDVKMKEKGDIPEGYSVSREKKERFSLILESASTNQTSMYLCASKTGGSHEQYFGPGTRLTVT.